These 26 T cell receptor beta chains originate from one sample sequenced in a study of blood T cells in healthy people across ages. A sample-barcoded 5' primer and a J-beta primer mix were used in a second PCR of about 7 to 12 cycles. One entry per CDR3 protein results from TCRdb running MiXCR on the 5' RACE reads. The sample has about 1.4 million distinct CDR3 sequences, 55% to 75% seen once. Sample: blood. All receptors derive from a man aged 18 to 35 in good health.

The chain employs TRBV21-1 and TRBJ2-3; the D call in the table, TRBD2, was not verified against the DNA. TRBV21-1 is flagged as a pseudogene. The CDR3 runs 17 residues. CDR3 region: CASSKDRSSGRADTQYF. The CDR3 nucleotides are TGTGCCAGCAGCAAAGATAGGTCTAGCGGGAGAGCAGATACGCAGTATTTT.

The chain recombines TRBV4-2 with TRBJ2-1; D not certain. V was clipped by 4 bases and J by 5 bases, with 6 bases between them. The CDR3 sequence is 12 residues long. Germline CDR1 and CDR2: LGHNA and YNFKEQ. The CDR3 protein is CASSREHNEQFF. In nucleotides, the CDR3 is TGTGCCAGCAGCCGAGAGCACAATGAGCAGTTCTTC.

The CDR3 coding sequence is TGTGCCAGCAGTTACCTGGGACTAGCGGGGCCGTACAATGAGCAGTTCTTC. Its translation is CASSYLGLAGPYNEQFF. This sequence joins TRBV12-3 or TRBV12-4 and TRBJ2-1; 13 nucleotides match TRBD2. V shed 4 bases, J shed 4 bases, and the junction held 7 bases outside the gene matches. The CDR3 is made up of 17 amino acids.

A word on this clonotype: A much larger clone lies a single base off, so this may be a read error. The CDR3: CASSLDGGQGPDEQYF. CDR3 coding DNA: TGTGCCAGCAGCTTAGATGGGGGACAGGGGCCCGACGAGCAGTACTTC. The V and J genes are TRBV7-2 and TRBJ2-7; 10 positions match TRBD1. Per germline, CDR1 SGHTA and CDR2 FQGNSA. J gave up 5 bases and V 1 base, and 8 bases lay outside the gene matches. The CDR3 runs to 16 residues.

This clonotype has more than one count but fewer than ten. The gene calls are TRBV7-9 and TRBJ1-1; D gene uncertain. The CDR3 length is 15 residues. CDR1 SEHNR and CDR2 FQNEAQ come from the germline V gene (reference sequence). The V gene lost 5 bases and the J gene lost 3 bases, with 16 bases spanning the gap. The CDR3 region has the DNA TGTGCCAGCAGCCCCCGTCGAGATACATACACTGAAGCTTTCTTT. Amino acids: CASSPRRDTYTEAFF. Looking up the rest from reference TRBV7-9 and TRBJ1-1 gives the full variable domain: DTGVSQNPRHKITKRGQNVTFRCDPISEHNRLYWYRQTLGQGPEFLTYFQNEAQLEKSRLLSDRFSAERPKGSFSTLEIQRTEQGDSAMYLCASSPRRDTYTEAFFGQGTRLTVV.

The chain couples TRBV18 to TRBJ1-1; 9 bases fit TRBD1. Trimming cost V 3 bases and J 6 bases; bases outside gene matches: 5. The germline CDR1 and CDR2 sequences are KGHSH and LQKENI. CDR3 length: 14 amino acids. The CDR3 DNA is TGTGCCAGCTCACCCGATACAGGGGGCCCTGAAGCTTTCTTT. Amino acid sequence: CASSPDTGGPEAFF.

The V and J genes are TRBV6-1 and TRBJ1-5, with D tentatively TRBD1 (5 bases). The CDR3 sequence is 15 residues long. V was trimmed by 7 bases and J by 3 bases, leaving 16 bases between them. The germline CDR1 and CDR2 sequences are MNHNS and SASEGT. The CDR3, as DNA: TGTGCCAGCACTCAGGGTCCCCAGAACAATCAGCCCCAGCATTTT. Residues: CASTQGPQNNQPQHF.

This sequence joins TRBV29-1 and TRBJ2-7; D unresolved. Trimming removed 6 bases from V and 1 base from J, with 13 bases in between. This CDR3 is 13 amino acids long. CDR1 and CDR2 (germline): SQVTM, ANQGSEA. The CDR3 region is CSVVGSTSYEQYF. In DNA form, the CDR3 reads TGCAGCGTGGTAGGTAGCACATCCTACGAGCAGTACTTC.

The chain links TRBV18 to TRBJ2-3, with a tentative D call TRBD1 (6 bases). This CDR3 region has 15 residues. V lost 0 bases, J lost 5 bases, and 12 bases lay in between. CDR1 KGHSH and CDR2 LQKENI come from the germline V gene. CDR3 amino acids: CASSPPSQGRDTQYF. CDR3 bases: TGTGCCAGCTCACCACCGAGCCAGGGGAGAGATACGCAGTATTTT. Full variable domain (outside the CDR3, taken from reference TRBV18 and TRBJ2-3): NAGVMQNPRHLVRRRGQEARLRCSPMKGHSHVYWYRQLPEEGLKFMVYLQKENIIDESGMPKERFSAEFPKEGPSILRIQQVVRGDSAAYFCASSPPSQGRDTQYFGPGTRLTVL.

V gene TRBV5-5 combines with J gene TRBJ1-1; perhaps TRBD1 as D (5 bases). The length of the CDR3 is 17 residues. Between the trimmed V and J ends, which lost 3 bases and 1 base, there was a span of 19 bases. Germline CDR1 SGHKS, CDR2 YYEKEE (reference sequence). The CDR3 reads CASSSEVLETANTEAFF. The DNA for the CDR3 is TGTGCCAGCAGCTCGGAAGTTTTGGAGACAGCGAACACTGAAGCTTTCTTT.

The chain carries TRBV4-2 and TRBJ2-1; the D is unclear. The germline CDR1 and CDR2 sequences are LGHNA and YNFKEQ. This CDR3 comprises 12 residues. Trimming removed 1 base at V and 8 bases at J, with 6 bases between. DNA of the CDR3: TGTGCCAGCAGCCAAGTTTACTATGAGCAGTTCTTC. This encodes CASSQVYYEQFF.

This chain uses TRBV6-1 with TRBJ1-2; 8 bases map to TRBD1. The CDR3 sequence is 12 residues long. Trimming took 5 bases from V and 8 from J; bases not matched to a gene: 4. Germline CDR1 reads MNHNS; CDR2 reads SASEGT. The chain's CDR3 is CASSRTGYGYTF. CDR3 DNA: TGTGCCAGCAGTAGGACAGGGTACGGCTACACCTTC.

This clonotype was found many times. The chain links TRBV20-1 to TRBJ2-2; TRBD2 agrees at 8 bases. From germline, CDR1 is DFQATT and CDR2 SNEGSKA (reference sequence). The CDR3 extends over 17 amino acids. Trimming removed 0 bases from V and 5 bases from J; junction bases left unmatched: 11. In nucleotides, the CDR3 is TGCAGTGCTAGAGATCTTTCCCGAGCGGGGGATACCGGGGAGCTGTTTTTT. Its translation is CSARDLSRAGDTGELFF.

V usage is TRBV6-2 or TRBV6-3 and J usage is TRBJ2-5; 14 bases agree with TRBD2. Trimming removed 0 bases from V and 5 bases from J; junction bases left unmatched: 5. The CDR3 spans 17 residues. Germline CDR1 and CDR2: MNHEY and SVGEGT. This CDR3 reads CASSYSGLAGEWETQYF. In nucleotides, the CDR3 is TGTGCCAGCAGTTACTCGGGACTAGCGGGAGAATGGGAGACCCAGTACTTC.

This clonotype was detected only a few times. This chain links TRBV10-3 with TRBJ1-2; unclear D gene. Trimming removed 0 bases from V and 4 bases from J, with 9 bases in between. The CDR3 is made up of 14 amino acids. CDR1 is ENHRY, CDR2 SYGVKD, per germline. The CDR3 coding sequence is TGTGCCATCAGTGAGTCGGCGGCCAGCTATGGCTACACCTTC. Protein: CAISESAASYGYTF.

V usage is TRBV6-6 and J usage is TRBJ2-4, with TRBD2 identical over 7 bases. CDR1 MNHNY and CDR2 SVGAGI come from the germline V gene (reference sequence). There are 17 residues in the CDR3. After removal of 4 bases from V and 8 bases from J, the junction contained 17 bases not matched to a gene. The CDR3, as DNA: TGTGCCAGCAGTTTGTCCCCCTGGAGCGGGAATAGGGACATTCAGTACTTC. Translating gives CASSLSPWSGNRDIQYF.

Details on this clonotype: Compared with germline, one end of the junction differs, possibly owing to a read error. The chain is built from TRBV4-1 and TRBJ2-1; perhaps D is TRBD1 or TRBD2 (5 bases each). The CDR3 contains 13 residues. The V gene's germline CDR1 is MGHRA and CDR2 YSYEKL. Here the CDR3 DNA reads TGCGCCAGCAGTCAAGACCTGGGACCCATTGAGTTCTTC. Encoded protein: CASSQDLGPIEFF.

The chain links TRBV5-1 to TRBJ2-1; D not resolved. Trimming took off 2 bases at V and 6 bases at J, with 12 bases between the two ends. CDR3 size: 14 residues. The germline gives CDR1 SGHRS, CDR2 YFSETQ. The CDR3 protein is CASSLTDATNEQFF. CDR3 nucleotides: TGCGCCAGCAGCTTAACTGACGCGACCAATGAGCAGTTCTTC.

This clonotype showed up just once. The V gene is TRBV3-1, the J gene TRBJ1-2; D ambiguous. The V gene lost 1 base and the J gene lost 5 bases, with 17 bases spanning the gap. CDR1 LGHDT and CDR2 YNNKEL come from the germline V gene (reference sequence). This CDR3 has 16 amino acids. CDR3 protein: CASSQAIGTEMYGYTF. In nucleotides, the CDR3 is TGTGCCAGCAGCCAAGCGATCGGCACAGAGATGTATGGCTACACCTTC.

The V call is TRBV7-8, the J call TRBJ2-2; a possible D gene is TRBD1 (6 bases). Trimming took off 6 bases at V and 4 bases at J, with 18 bases between the two ends. CDR1 and CDR2 (germline): SGHVS, FQNEAQ. This CDR3 has 16 residues. The CDR3 DNA is TGTGCCAGCAGGGTACTTGCCGGGACAATCACCGGGGAGCTGTTTTTT. Encoded protein: CASRVLAGTITGELFF.

The chain links TRBV6-5 to TRBJ2-1; no definite D call. Between the trimmed V and J ends, which lost 3 bases and 1 base, there was a span of 10 bases. CDR1 and CDR2 (germline): MNHEY, SVGAGI. This CDR3 region has 15 residues. The CDR3 DNA reads TGTGCCAGCAGTTATCTCGCGGATTCCTACAATGAGCAGTTCTTC. Protein: CASSYLADSYNEQFF.

The chain uses TRBV15 and TRBJ1-5; no definite D call. CDR3 length: 14 amino acids. The V end was cut by 0 bases, the J end by 3 bases, with 6 bases between. Germline CDR1 is LNHNV and CDR2 is YYDKDF (reference sequence). The CDR3 loop is CATSRDKLNQPQHF. CDR3 DNA: TGTGCCACCAGCAGAGACAAACTCAATCAGCCCCAGCATTTT.

The chain employs TRBV7-9 and TRBJ1-1; 7 nucleotides match TRBD1. The CDR3 totals 13 residues. With 8 bases clipped from V and 1 base from J, the junction kept 4 bases outside the gene matches. Germline lookup yields CDR1 SEHNR and CDR2 FQNEAQ (reference sequence). The CDR3 coding sequence is TGTGCCAGCGCAGACAGGGCGAACACTGAAGCTTTCTTT. Encoded protein: CASADRANTEAFF.

This rearrangement joins TRBV2 to TRBJ1-1, with no clear D. Germline V CDR1 and CDR2: SNHLY, FYNNEI. The length of the CDR3 is 11 residues. The ends were cut back, 6 bases at V and 5 bases at J, with 7 bases in the middle. The CDR3 bases are TGTGCCAGCAGCGAATGGACTGAAGCTTTCTTT. It yields the protein CASSEWTEAFF.

The V and J genes are TRBV24-1 and TRBJ2-1; 8 bases map to TRBD2. J was trimmed by 7 bases and V by 9 bases; bases with no gene match: 10. This CDR3 has 14 amino acids. Germline CDR1 is KGHDR and CDR2 is SFDVKD. This chain's CDR3 is CATHDGTRSNEQFF. CDR3 coding DNA: TGTGCCACCCATGACGGGACTAGAAGTAATGAGCAGTTCTTC.

The V call is TRBV7-2, the J call TRBJ2-1; possible D gene TRBD1, 6 bases. Between the trimmed V and J ends, which lost 5 bases and 8 bases, there was a span of 19 bases. Germline V gene data show CDR1 as SGHTA and CDR2 as FQGNSA. CDR3 length equals 15 residues. CDR3 nucleotide sequence: TGTGCCAGCAGCCACGATGACAGGTCTAGCTATGAGCAGTTCTTC. Translation: CASSHDDRSSYEQFF.